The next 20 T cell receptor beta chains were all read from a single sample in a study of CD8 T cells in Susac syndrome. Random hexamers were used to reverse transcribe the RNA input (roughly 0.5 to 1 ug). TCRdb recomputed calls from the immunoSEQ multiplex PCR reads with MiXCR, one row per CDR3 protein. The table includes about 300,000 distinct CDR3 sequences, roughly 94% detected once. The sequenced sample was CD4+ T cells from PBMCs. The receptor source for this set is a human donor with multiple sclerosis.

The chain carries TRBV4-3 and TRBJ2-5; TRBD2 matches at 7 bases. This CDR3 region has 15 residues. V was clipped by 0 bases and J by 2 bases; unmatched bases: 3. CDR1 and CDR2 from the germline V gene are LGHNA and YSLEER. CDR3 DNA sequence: TGCGCCAGCAGCCAAGAGGCTAGCGGACAAGAGACCCAGTACTTC. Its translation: CASSQEASGQETQYF.

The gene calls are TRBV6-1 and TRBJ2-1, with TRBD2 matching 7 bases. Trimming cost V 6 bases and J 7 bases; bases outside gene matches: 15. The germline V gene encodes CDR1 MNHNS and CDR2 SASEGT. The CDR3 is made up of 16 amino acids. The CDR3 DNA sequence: TGTGCCAGCAGATCAACTCCACGACTAGCTGTAAATGAGCAGTTCTTC. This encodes CASRSTPRLAVNEQFF.

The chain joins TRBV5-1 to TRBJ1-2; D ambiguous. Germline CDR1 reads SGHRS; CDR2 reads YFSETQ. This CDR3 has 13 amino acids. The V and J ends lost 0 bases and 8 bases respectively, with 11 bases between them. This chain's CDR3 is CASSLAGSRGYTF. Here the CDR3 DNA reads TGCGCCAGCAGCTTGGCTGGGTCGCGAGGCTACACCTTC.

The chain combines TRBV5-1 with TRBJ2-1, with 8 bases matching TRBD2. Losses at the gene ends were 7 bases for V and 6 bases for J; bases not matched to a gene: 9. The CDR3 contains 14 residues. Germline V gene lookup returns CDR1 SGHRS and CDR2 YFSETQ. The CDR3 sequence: CASQSSGVPNEQFF. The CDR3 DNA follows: TGCGCCAGCCAGAGTAGCGGGGTACCCAATGAGCAGTTCTTC.

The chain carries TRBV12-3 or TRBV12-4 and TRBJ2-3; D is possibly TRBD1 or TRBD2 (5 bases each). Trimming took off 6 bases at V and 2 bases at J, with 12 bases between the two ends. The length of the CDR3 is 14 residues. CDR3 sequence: CASSRDRDTDTQYF. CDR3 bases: TGTGCCAGCAGCCGGGACCGAGACACAGATACGCAGTATTTT.

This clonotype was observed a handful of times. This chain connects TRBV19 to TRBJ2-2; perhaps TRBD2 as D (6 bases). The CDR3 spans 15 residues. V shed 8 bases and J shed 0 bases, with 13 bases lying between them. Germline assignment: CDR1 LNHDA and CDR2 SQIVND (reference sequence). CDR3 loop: CASSWRGPNTGELFF. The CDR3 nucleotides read TGTGCCAGTTCGTGGAGGGGTCCGAACACCGGGGAGCTGTTTTTT.

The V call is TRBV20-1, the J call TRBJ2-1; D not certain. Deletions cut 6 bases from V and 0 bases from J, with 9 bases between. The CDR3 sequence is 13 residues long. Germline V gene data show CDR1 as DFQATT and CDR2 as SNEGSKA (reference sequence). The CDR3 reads CSAFGYSYNEQFF. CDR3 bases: TGCAGTGCATTTGGCTACTCCTACAATGAGCAGTTCTTC.

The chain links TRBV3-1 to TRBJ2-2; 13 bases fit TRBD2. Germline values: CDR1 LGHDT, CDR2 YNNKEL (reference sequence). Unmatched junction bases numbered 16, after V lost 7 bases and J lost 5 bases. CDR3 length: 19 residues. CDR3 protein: CASNPHGTSGDLGTGELFF. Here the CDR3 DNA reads TGTGCCAGCAACCCTCATGGGACTAGCGGGGACTTAGGAACCGGGGAGCTGTTTTTT.

The CDR3 nucleotides read TGCAGCGTTGAAACAGGGGATGGTTCACCCCTCCACTTT. Translated, it gives CSVETGDGSPLHF. The J gene is TRBJ1-6, the V gene TRBV29-1; 7 bases are a match to TRBD1. CDR1 is SQVTM and CDR2 is ANQGSEA in the germline V gene. The CDR3 spans 13 residues. After removal of 2 bases from V and 9 bases from J, the junction contained 4 bases not matched to a gene.

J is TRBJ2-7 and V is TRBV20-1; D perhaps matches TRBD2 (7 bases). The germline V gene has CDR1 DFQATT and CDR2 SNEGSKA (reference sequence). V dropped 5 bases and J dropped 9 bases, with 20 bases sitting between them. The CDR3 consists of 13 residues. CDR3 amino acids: CSAVGRGLSPQYF. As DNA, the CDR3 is TGCAGTGCTGTGGGGCGGGGGCTCTCCCCGCAGTACTTC.

CDR3 nucleotide sequence: TGTGCCAGCACCATCCTGGGTGCTAGCACAGATACGCAGTATTTT. This gives the protein CASTILGASTDTQYF. The chain employs TRBV11-2 and TRBJ2-3; D remains ambiguous. V was trimmed by 7 bases and J by 0 bases, leaving 14 bases between them. This CDR3 has 15 amino acids. CDR1 and CDR2 (germline): SGHAT, FQNNGV. The entire variable domain, with the rest obtained from reference TRBV11-2 and TRBJ2-3, is as follows: EAGVAQSPRYKIIEKRQSVAFWCNPISGHATLYWYQQILGQGPKLLIQFQNNGVVDDSQLPKDRFSAERLKGVDSTLKIQPAKLEDSAVYLCASTILGASTDTQYFGPGTRLTVL.

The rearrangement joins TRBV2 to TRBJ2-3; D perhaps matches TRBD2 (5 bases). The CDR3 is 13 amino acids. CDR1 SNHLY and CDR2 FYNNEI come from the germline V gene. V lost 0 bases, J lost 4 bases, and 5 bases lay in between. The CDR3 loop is CASSEARADTQYF. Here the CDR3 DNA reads TGTGCCAGCAGTGAAGCGCGGGCAGATACGCAGTATTTT.

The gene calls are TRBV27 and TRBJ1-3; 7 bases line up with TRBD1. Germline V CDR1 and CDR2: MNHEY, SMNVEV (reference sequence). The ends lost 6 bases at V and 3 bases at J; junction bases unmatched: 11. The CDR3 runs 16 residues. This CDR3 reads CASSPITGAVGNTIYF. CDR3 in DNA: TGTGCCAGCAGCCCGATAACAGGGGCGGTTGGAAACACCATATATTTT.

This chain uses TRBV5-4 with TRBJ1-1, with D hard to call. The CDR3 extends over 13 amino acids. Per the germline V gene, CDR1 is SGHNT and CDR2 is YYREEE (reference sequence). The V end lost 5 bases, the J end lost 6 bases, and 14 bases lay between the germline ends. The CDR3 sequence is CASRSTPQSEAFF. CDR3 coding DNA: TGTGCCAGCAGGTCCACCCCGCAATCTGAAGCTTTCTTT.

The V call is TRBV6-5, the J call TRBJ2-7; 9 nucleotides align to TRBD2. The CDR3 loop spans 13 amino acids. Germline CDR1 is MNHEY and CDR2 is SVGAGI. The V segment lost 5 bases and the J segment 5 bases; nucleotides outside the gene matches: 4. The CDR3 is CASSRGRGNEQYF. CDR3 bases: TGTGCCAGCAGTCGCGGGAGGGGGAACGAGCAGTACTTC.

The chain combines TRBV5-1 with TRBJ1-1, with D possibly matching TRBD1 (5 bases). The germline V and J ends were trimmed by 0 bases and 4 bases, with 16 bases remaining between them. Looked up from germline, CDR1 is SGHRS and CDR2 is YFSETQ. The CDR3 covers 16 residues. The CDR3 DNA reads TGCGCCAGCAGCTTGGTTTCCCAGGGTCGGGGCACTGAAGCTTTCTTT. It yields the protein CASSLVSQGRGTEAFF.

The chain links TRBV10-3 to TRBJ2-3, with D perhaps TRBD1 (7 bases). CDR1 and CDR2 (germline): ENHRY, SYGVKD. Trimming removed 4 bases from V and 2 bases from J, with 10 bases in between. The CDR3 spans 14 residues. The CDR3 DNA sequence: TGTGCCATCAGTGGCGGGACAGACACAGATACGCAGTATTTT. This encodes CAISGGTDTDTQYF.

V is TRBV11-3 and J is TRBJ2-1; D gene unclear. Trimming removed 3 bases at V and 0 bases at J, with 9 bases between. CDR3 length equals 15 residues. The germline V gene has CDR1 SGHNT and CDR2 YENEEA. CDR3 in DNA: TGTGCCAGCAGCTTCTTTGTGTCCTCCTACAATGAGCAGTTCTTC. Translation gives CASSFFVSSYNEQFF.

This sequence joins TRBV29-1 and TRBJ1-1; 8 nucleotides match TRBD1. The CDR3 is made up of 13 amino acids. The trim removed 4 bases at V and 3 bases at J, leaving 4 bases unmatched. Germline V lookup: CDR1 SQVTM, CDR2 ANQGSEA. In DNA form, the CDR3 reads TGCAGCGTTGGAACAGGGGGGGACACTGAAGCTTTCTTT. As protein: CSVGTGGDTEAFF.

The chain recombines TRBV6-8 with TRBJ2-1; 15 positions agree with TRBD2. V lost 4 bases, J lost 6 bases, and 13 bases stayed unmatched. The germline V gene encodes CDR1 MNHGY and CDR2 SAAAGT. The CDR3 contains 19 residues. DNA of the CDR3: TGTGCCAGCAGTTCCAGAGCCCGGACTAGCGGGAGGGAGGTCAATGAGCAGTTCTTC. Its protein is CASSSRARTSGREVNEQFF.